This paragraph covers one TCR beta chain sequence. Its antigen is undetermined. The source of the sample is a study of vaccination and CD4 T cells after COVID-19. Treatment of the sample: approximately 9-day PBMC culture with coronavirus spike peptide pools or control peptides (ViraFEST assay). Germline V gives CDR1 SGHTA, CDR2 FQGNSA. J gave up 0 bases and V 5 bases, and 7 bases lay outside the gene matches. The CDR3 has 17 amino acids. Once obtained from cultured CD4+ T cells, the DNA was sequenced using the Oncomine TCR Beta short-read assay. TCRdb used MiXCR to reprocess the PCR reads, holding one entry per CDR3 protein. Of about 13,000 distinct CDR3 sequences in the sample, 50% were seen once.

Sequencing used CD4+ T cells from blood, cultured in vitro. The J gene is TRBJ2-2, the V gene TRBV7-2; 9 bases fit TRBD2. The source is a human donor who had recovered from COVID-19. The CDR3 DNA follows: TGTGCCAGCAGCCCCATGCGGGGGGGCCCGAACACCGGGGAGCTGTTTTTT. Protein sequence: CASSPMRGGPNTGELFF.